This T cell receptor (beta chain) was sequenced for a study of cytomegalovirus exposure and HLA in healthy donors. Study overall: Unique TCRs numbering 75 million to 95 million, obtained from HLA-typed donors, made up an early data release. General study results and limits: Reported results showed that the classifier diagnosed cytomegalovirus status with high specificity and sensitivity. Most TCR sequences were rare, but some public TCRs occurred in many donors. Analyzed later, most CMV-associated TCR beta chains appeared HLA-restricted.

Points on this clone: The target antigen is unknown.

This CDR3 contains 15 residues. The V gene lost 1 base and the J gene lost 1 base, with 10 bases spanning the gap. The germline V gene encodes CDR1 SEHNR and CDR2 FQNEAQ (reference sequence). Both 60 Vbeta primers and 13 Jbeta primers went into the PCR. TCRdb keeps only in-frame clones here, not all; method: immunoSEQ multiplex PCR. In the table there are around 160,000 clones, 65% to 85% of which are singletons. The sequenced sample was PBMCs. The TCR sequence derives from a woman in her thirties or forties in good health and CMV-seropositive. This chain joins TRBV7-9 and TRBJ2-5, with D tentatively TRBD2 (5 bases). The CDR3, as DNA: TGTGCCAGCAGCTTAGTAATGGGAGCCCAAGAGACCCAGTACTTC. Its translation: CASSLVMGAQETQYF.